This T cell receptor (beta chain) was obtained from a study of regulatory T cells in long-lasting Graves disease. Researchers made TCR beta libraries by using iRepertoire HTBI primers and running Arm-PCR on CDR3 regions. One entry per CDR3 protein results from TCRdb running MiXCR on the multiplex PCR reads. Seen here are approximately 290,000 distinct CDR3 sequences, 20% to 25% observed once, and the top ten hold roughly three fifths. Time point indicated: persistent/refractory GD, antithyroid drugs over 5 years with positive TRAb. PBMC-extracted RNA yielded the TCR library. Trimming cost V 5 bases and J 0 bases, with 8 bases left between them. The CDR3 is 13 amino acids. Germline CDR1 reads DFQATT; CDR2 reads SNEGSKA (reference sequence). This clonotype was found a few times. What it binds is not known. Study-level results: Persistent disease preferred TRBV28, TRBJ1-2 and TRBJ2-5.

The chain uses TRBV20-1 and TRBJ1-5; D is undetermined. The TCR was taken from a female donor with Graves disease. Sequences were derived from peripheral blood mononuclear cells (PBMCs), sampled when the disease was refractory, from a patient treated with antithyroid drugs. The CDR3 bases are TGCAGTGCTCCAGGTTATAGCAATCAGCCCCAGCATTTT. It encodes CSAPGYSNQPQHF.